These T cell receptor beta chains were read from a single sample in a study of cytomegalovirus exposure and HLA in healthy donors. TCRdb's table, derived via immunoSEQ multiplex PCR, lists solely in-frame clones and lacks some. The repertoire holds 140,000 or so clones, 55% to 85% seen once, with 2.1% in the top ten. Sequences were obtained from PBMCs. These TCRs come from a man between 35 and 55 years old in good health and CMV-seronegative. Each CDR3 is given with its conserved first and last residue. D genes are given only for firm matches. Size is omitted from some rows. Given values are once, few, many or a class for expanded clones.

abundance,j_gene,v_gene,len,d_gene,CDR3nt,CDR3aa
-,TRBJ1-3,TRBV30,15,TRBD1,TGTGCCTGGAGAGACAGGGGGTACTCTGGAAACACCATATATTTT,CAWRDRGYSGNTIYF
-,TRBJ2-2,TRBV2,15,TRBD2,TGTGCCACCGGGGCCACTAGCGGGCTCAACGGGGAGCTGTTTTTT,CATGATSGLNGELFF
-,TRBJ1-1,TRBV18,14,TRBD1,TGTGCCAGCTCACCGGGGGGAAGACAGGGCAAAGCTTTCTTT,CASSPGGRQGKAFF
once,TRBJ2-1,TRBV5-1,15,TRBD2,TGCGCCAGCAGCCCTAGCGGGGGGGCGCTTAATGAGCAGTTCTTC,CASSPSGGALNEQFF
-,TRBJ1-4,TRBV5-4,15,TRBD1,TGTGCCAGCAGCCAGCGGCAGGGGGCGTGGGAAAAACTGTTTTTT,CASSQRQGAWEKLFF
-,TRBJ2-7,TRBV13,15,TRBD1,TGTGCCAGCAGATATACTGGGACAGGGCCCTACGAGCAGTACTTC,CASRYTGTGPYEQYF
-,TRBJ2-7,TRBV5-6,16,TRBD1,TGTGCCAGCAGCTTGGTTTTGGGACAGGGATACTACGAGCAGTACTTC,CASSLVLGQGYYEQYF
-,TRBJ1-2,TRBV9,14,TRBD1,TGTGCCAGCAGCGTAGGAGGGGGCGCCTATGGCTACACCTTC,CASSVGGGAYGYTF
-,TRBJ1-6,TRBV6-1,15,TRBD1,TGTGCCAGCAGTGGAACGTGGACAGGGAATTCACCCCTCCACTTT,CASSGTWTGNSPLHF
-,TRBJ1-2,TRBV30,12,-,TGTGCCTGGAGTCAATCTGAGAATGGCTACACCTTC,CAWSQSENGYTF
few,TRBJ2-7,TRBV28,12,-,TGTGCCAGCAGTTCTACCGGGTGGGGGACACCCTTC,CASSSTGWGTPF
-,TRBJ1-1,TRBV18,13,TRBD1,TGTGCCAGCTTGGGACAGCGTCTTGCTGAAGCTTTCTTT,CASLGQRLAEAFF
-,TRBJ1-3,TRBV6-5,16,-,TGTGCCAGCAGTTATGACGGTGGGCCCTCTGGAAACACCATATATTTT,CASSYDGGPSGNTIYF
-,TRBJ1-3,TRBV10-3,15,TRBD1,TGTGCCATCAGTGATGCACTCAGGGGGGCAAACACCATATATTTT,CAISDALRGANTIYF
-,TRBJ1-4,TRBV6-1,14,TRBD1,TGTGCCAGCAAGGGGGACAGGGAAAATGAAAAACTGTTTTTT,CASKGDRENEKLFF
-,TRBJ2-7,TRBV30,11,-,TGTGCCTGCGAACAGGCCTACGAGCAGTACTTC,CACEQAYEQYF
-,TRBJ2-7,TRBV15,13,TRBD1,TGTGCCACCAGCAGCGGGACAGGTATCGAGCAGTACTTC,CATSSGTGIEQYF
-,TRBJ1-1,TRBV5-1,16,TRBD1,TGCGCCAGCAGCTTGGTTATGGGACAGGGAGACACTGAAGCTTTCTTT,CASSLVMGQGDTEAFF
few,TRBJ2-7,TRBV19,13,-,TGTGCCAGTAGAGAGGAGGGTGGCTACGAGCAGTACTTC,CASREEGGYEQYF
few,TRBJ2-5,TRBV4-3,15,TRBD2,TGCGCCAGCAGCCCGAGACTAGCGGGAGAAGAGACCCAGTACTTC,CASSPRLAGEETQYF
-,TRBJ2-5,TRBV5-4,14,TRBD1,TGTGCCAGCAGCAGGGGACAGACCCAAGAGACCCAGTACTTC,CASSRGQTQETQYF
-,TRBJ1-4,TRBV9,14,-,TGTGCCAGCAGCGTAGCTAACGGGTTGGGGCAACTGTTTTTT,CASSVANGLGQLFF
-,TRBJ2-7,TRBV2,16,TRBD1,TGTGCCAGCAGCTCCTCCTTTACAGGGGTGAGGGACGAGCAGTACTTC,CASSSSFTGVRDEQYF
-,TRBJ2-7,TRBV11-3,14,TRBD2,TGTGCCAGCAGCGTTAGCGGGAGGGCCTACGAGCAGTACTTC,CASSVSGRAYEQYF
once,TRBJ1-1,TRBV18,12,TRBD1,TGTGCCAGCTCCCCCGGACAGGGGGAAGCTTTCTTT,CASSPGQGEAFF
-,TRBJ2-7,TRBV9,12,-,TGTGCCAGCAGCGTAGTAGATCACGAGCAGTACTTC,CASSVVDHEQYF
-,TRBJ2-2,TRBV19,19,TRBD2,TGTGCCAGTAGTATCTGGGGTTTCGCTAGCGGGGGGAACACCGGGGAGCTGTTTTTT,CASSIWGFASGGNTGELFF
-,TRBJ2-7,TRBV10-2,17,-,TGCGCCAGCAGTTCCGACAGGCCAATGTCCGGAGCGTGCGAGCAGTACTTC,CASSSDRPMSGACEQYF
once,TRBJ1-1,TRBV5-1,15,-,TGCGCCAGCAGCCGAGAACAGGTACCGAACACTGAAGCTTTCTTT,CASSREQVPNTEAFF
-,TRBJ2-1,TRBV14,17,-,TGTGCCAGCAGCCTCCACCGGCTTCCGGGCTCCTACAATGAGCAGTTCTTC,CASSLHRLPGSYNEQFF
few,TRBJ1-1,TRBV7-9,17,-,TGTGCCAGCAGCCCCCGGCAGGGCCAGCGCTTGAACACTGAAGCTTTCTTT,CASSPRQGQRLNTEAFF
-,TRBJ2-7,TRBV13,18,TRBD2,TGTGCCAGCAGCTTAGGCCTAAGTCGGCTAGCGGGGAACTACGAGCAGTACTTC,CASSLGLSRLAGNYEQYF
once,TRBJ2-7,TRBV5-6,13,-,TGTGCCAGCAGCTTGAGCATGCCCTACGAGCAGTACTTC,CASSLSMPYEQYF
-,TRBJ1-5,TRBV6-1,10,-,TGTGCCGTCGGAGATCAGCCCCAGCATTTT,CAVGDQPQHF
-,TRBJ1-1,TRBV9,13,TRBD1,TGTGCCAGCAGCGTAGGGGACAGGGGGGTAGCTTTCTTT,CASSVGDRGVAFF
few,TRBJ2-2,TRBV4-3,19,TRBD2,TGCGCCAGCAGCCATATGGGGAGCGGGAGCGGTAAGAGAACCGGGGAGCTGTTTTTT,CASSHMGSGSGKRTGELFF
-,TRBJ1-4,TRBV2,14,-,TGTGCCAGCAGTGTCCGATGGGCTCAAGGTGAACTGTTTTTT,CASSVRWAQGELFF
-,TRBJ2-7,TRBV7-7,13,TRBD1,TGTGCCAGCAGCTCGAGACAGGGGTGGGAGCAGTACTTC,CASSSRQGWEQYF
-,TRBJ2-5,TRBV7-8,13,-,TGTGCCAGTGGGGCGGGGGCGCAAGAGACCCAGTACTTC,CASGAGAQETQYF
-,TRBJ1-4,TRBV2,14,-,TGTGCCAGCAGTTACGAGGCAACTAATGAAAAACTGTTTTTT,CASSYEATNEKLFF